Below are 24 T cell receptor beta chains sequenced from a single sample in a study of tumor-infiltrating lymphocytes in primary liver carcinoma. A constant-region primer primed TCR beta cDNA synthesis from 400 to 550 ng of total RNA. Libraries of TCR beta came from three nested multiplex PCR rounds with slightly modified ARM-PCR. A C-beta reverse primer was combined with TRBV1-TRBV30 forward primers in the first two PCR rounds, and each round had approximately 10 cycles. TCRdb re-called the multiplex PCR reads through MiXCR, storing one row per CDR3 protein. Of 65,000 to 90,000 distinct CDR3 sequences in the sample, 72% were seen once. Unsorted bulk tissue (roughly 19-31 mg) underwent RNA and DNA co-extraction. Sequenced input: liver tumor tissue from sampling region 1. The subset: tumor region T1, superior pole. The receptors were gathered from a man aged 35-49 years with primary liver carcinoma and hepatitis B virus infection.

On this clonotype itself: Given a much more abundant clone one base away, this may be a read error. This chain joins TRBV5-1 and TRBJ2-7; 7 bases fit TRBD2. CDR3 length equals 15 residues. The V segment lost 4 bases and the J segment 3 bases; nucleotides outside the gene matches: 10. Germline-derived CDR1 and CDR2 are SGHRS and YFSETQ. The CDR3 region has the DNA TGCGCCAGCAGCATGGGGGGGGACTACTTCTACGAGCAGTACTTC. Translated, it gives CASSMGGDYFYEQYF.

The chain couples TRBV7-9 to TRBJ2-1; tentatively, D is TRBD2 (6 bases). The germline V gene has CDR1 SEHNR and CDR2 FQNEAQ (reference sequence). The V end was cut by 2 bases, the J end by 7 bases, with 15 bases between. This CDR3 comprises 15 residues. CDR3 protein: CASSLMGTDVNEQFF. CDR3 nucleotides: TGTGCCAGCAGCTTAATGGGGACTGACGTGAATGAGCAGTTCTTC.

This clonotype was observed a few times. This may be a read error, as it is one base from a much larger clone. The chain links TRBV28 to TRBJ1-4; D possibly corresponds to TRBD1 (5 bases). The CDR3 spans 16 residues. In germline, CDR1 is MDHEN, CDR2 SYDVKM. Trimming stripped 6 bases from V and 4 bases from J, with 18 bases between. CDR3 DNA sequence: TGTGCCAGCAGGCAACCGACAGTACGGATTAATGAAAAACTGTTTTTT. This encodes CASRQPTVRINEKLFF.

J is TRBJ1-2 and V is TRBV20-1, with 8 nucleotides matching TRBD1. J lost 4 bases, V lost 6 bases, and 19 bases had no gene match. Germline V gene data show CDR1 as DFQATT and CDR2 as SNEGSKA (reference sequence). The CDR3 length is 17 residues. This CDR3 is CSAPGIKETGEGYGYTF. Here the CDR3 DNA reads TGCAGTGCCCCGGGGATAAAGGAGACAGGGGAGGGCTATGGCTACACCTTC.

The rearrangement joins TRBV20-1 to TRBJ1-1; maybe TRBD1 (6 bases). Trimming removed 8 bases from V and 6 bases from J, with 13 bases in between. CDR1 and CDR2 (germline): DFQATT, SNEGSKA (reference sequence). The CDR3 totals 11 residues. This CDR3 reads CSIKGGAEAFF. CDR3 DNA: TGCAGTATCAAGGGGGGGGCTGAAGCTTTCTTT.

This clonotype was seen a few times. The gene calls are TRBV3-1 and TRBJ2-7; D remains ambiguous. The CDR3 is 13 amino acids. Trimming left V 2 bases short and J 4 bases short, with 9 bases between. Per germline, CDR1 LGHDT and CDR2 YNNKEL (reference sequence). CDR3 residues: CASSQKGSYEQYF. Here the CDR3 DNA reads TGTGCCAGCAGCCAAAAGGGTTCATACGAGCAGTACTTC.

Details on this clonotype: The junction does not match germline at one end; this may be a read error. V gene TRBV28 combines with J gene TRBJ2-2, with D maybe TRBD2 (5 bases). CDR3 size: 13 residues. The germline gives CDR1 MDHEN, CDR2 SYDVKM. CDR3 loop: CASSVAQTGELLF. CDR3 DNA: TGTGCCAGCAGTGTGGCACAAACCGGGGAGCTGCTTTTT.

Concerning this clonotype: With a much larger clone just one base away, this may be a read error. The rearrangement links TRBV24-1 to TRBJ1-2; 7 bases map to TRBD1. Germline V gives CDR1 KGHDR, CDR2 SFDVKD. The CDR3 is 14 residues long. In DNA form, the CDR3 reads TGTGTCACCAGTGCCTCGGGACTGACAGGGGGCTACACCTTC. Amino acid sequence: CVTSASGLTGGYTF.

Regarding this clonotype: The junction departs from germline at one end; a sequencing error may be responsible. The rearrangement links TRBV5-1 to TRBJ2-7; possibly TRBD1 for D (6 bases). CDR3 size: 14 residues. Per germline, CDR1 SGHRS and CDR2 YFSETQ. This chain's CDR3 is CASSLVVGHDEQYF. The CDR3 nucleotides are TGCGCCAGCAGCTTGGTGGTGGGACACGACGAACAGTACTTC.

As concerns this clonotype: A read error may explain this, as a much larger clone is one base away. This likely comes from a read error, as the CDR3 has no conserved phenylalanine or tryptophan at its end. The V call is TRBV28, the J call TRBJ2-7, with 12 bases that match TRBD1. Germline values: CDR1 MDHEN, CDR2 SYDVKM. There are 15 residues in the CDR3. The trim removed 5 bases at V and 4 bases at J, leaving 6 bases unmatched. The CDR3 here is CASSLPGQGAYEQYI. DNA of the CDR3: TGTGCCAGCAGTCTTCCGGGACAGGGGGCGTACGAGCAGTACATC.

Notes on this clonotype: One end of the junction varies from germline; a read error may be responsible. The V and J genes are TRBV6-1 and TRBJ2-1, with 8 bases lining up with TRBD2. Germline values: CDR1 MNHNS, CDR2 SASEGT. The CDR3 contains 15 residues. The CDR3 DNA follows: TGTGCCAACAGTAAATTGGCTAGCGGGTATAATGAGCAGTTCTTC. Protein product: CANSKLASGYNEQFF.

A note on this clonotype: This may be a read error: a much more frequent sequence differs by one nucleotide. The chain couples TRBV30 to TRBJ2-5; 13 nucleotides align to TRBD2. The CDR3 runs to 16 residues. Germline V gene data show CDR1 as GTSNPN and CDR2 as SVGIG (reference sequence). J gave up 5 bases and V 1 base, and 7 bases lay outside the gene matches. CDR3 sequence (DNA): TGTGCCTGGAGTGGGGGACTAGCGGGGCTGCGCGAGACCCAGTACTTC. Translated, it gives CAWSGGLAGLRETQYF.

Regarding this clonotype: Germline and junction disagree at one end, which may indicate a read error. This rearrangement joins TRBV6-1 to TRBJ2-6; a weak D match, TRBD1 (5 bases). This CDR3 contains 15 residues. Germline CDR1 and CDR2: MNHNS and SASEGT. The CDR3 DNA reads TGTGCCAGGAGTGGAGTTAGCTCTGGGGCCAATGTCCTGACTTTC. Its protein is CARSGVSSGANVLTF.

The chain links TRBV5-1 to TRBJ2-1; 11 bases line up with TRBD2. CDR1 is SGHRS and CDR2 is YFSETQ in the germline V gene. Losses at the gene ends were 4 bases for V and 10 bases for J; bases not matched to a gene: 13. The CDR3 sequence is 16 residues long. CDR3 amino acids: CASSLIAGGPAREQFF. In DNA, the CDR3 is TGCGCCAGCAGCCTGATAGCGGGAGGGCCGGCCAGGGAGCAGTTCTTC.

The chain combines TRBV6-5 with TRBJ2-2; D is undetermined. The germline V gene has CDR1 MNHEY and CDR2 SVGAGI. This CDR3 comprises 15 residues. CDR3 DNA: TGTACCGGCAGTTACGCAGTGGATGGCACCGGGGAGCTGTTTTTT. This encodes CTGSYAVDGTGELFF.

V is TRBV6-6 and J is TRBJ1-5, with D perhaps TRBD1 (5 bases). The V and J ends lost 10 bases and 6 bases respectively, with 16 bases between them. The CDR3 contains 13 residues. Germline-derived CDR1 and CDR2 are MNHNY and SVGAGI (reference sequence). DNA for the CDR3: TGTGCCAACCAGGGCGGCATAGCTCAGCCCCAGCATTTT. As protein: CANQGGIAQPQHF.

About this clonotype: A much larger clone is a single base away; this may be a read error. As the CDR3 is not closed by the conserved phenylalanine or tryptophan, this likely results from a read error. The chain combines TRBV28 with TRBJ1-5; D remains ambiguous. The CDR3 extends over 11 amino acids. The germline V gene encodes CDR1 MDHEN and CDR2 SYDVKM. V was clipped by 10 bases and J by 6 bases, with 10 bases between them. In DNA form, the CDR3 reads TGTGCCACCCATCGAAGTCAGCCCCAGCATCTT. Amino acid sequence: CATHRSQPQHL.

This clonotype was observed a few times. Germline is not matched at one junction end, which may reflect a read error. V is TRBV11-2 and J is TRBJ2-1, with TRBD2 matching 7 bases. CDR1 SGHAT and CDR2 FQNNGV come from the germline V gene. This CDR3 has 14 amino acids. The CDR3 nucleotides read TGTGCTAGCAGCCACACTAGCGTGTACAATGAGCAGTTCTTC. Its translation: CASSHTSVYNEQFF.

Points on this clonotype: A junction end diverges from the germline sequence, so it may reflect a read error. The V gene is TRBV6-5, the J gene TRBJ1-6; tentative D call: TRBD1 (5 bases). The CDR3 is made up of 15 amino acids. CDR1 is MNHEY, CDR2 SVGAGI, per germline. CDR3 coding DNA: TGCGCCAACCAGGGTGGGGTAATAGATAATCCACCCCTCCACTTT. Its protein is CANQGGVIDNPPLHF.

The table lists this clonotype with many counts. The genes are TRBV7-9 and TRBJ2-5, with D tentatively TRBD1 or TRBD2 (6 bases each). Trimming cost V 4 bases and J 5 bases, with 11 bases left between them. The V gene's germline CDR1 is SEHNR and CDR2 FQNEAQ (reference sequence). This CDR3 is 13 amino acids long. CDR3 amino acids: CASSSRGVETQYF. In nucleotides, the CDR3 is TGTGCCAGCAGCTCTAGGGGGGTGGAGACCCAGTACTTC.

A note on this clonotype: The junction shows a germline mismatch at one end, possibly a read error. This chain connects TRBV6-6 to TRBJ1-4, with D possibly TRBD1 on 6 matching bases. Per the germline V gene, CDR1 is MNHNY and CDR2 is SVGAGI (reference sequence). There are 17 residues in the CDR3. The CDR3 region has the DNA TGTCCCAGCAGTGTTGGGACATGGGCGACAACTAATGAAAAACTGTTTTTT. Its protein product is CPSSVGTWATTNEKLFF.

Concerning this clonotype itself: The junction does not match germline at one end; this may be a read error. The CDR3 spells CAVSDRGGGDEQFF. The CDR3 DNA sequence: TGTGCCGTCAGTGATAGAGGAGGTGGGGATGAGCAGTTCTTC. The chain couples TRBV10-3 to TRBJ2-1; possible D gene TRBD2, 5 bases. Germline V gene lookup returns CDR1 ENHRY and CDR2 SYGVKD. This CDR3 is built from 14 residues.

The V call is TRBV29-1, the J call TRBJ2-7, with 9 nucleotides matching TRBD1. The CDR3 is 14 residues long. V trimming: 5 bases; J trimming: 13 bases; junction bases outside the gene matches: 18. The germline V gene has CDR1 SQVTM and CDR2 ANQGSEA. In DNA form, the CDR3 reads TGCAGCGTTATAACAGGGGGCAGCCCCTACGAGCCATACTTC. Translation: CSVITGGSPYEPYF.

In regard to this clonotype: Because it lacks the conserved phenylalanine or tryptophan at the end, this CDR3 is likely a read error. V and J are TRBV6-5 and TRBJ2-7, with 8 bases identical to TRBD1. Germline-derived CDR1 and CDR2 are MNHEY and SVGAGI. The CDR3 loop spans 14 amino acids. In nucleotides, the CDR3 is TGTGCCATCAGTCCATCCCTGGACAGGGTGGAGCAGTACCTC. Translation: CAISPSLDRVEQYL.